Below, 32 T cell receptor beta chains from the same sample are listed, as sequenced in a study of cytomegalovirus exposure and HLA in healthy donors. Amplification used 60 Vbeta primers and 13 Jbeta primers. Only in-frame clones appear in the TCRdb table, and some are missing; sequencing was by immunoSEQ multiplex PCR. The table includes about 150,000 clones, 70% detected once. The specimen sequenced was PBMCs. Receptors originate from an older woman in good health and CMV-seropositive.

V usage is TRBV4-1 and J usage is TRBJ1-5; weak D call: TRBD1 (6 bases). Germline-derived CDR1 and CDR2 are MGHRA and YSYEKL. The CDR3 contains 16 residues. The V end lost 1 base, the J end lost 0 bases, and 10 bases lay between the germline ends. The DNA for the CDR3 is TGCGCCAGCAGCCAAGGACAGGTGGTTAGCAATCAGCCCCAGCATTTT. Amino acid sequence: CASSQGQVVSNQPQHF.

The gene calls are TRBV4-1 and TRBJ1-1, with D unclear. Per germline, CDR1 MGHRA and CDR2 YSYEKL. The length of the CDR3 is 15 residues. V shed 0 bases and J shed 0 bases, with 8 bases lying between them. Here the CDR3 DNA reads TGCGCCAGCAGCCAAGAACCGGGTTTGAACACTGAAGCTTTCTTT. Its protein product is CASSQEPGLNTEAFF.

The rearrangement links TRBV30 to TRBJ2-1; TRBD2 aligns across 13 bases. The CDR3 runs to 16 residues. After removal of 2 bases from V and 2 bases from J, the junction contained 3 bases not matched to a gene. Germline V gene sequence: CDR1 GTSNPN, CDR2 SVGIG (reference sequence). The DNA for the CDR3 is TGTGCCTGGAGTCCAACTAGCGGGAGGGCCTACAATGAGCAGTTCTTC. It encodes CAWSPTSGRAYNEQFF.

The rearrangement uses TRBV5-4 and TRBJ1-1, with TRBD1 identical over 7 bases. Trimming at V came to 2 bases and at J to 2 bases, leaving 3 bases not matched to a gene. The CDR3 has 14 amino acids. The V gene's germline CDR1 is SGHNT and CDR2 YYREEE (reference sequence). CDR3 sequence reads: CASSLNRGNTEAFF. In nucleotides, the CDR3 is TGTGCCAGCAGCTTAAACAGGGGTAACACTGAAGCTTTCTTT.

The V gene is TRBV6-1, the J gene TRBJ1-4; D is possibly TRBD1 (6 bases). The CDR3 has 15 amino acids. CDR1 is MNHNS and CDR2 is SASEGT in the germline V gene. The V and J ends lost 4 bases and 2 bases respectively, with 11 bases between them. The DNA for the CDR3 is TGTGCCAGCAGTGGCACAGGGAACACTAATGAAAAACTGTTTTTT. This sequence encodes CASSGTGNTNEKLFF.

The chain joins TRBV28 to TRBJ1-5; weak D call: TRBD1 (5 bases). This CDR3 region has 16 residues. Trimming removed 5 bases from V and 4 bases from J, with 18 bases in between. In germline, CDR1 is MDHEN, CDR2 SYDVKM. CDR3 protein: CASSPAGPGTNQPQHF. The CDR3 nucleotides read TGTGCCAGCAGTCCCGCAGGACCAGGGACTAATCAGCCCCAGCATTTT.

This clone was seen more than once but under ten times. V is TRBV7-9 and J is TRBJ1-1, with 10 nucleotides matching TRBD1. The V segment lost 5 bases and the J segment 5 bases; nucleotides outside the gene matches: 11. CDR3 length: 16 amino acids. Looked up from germline, CDR1 is SEHNR and CDR2 is FQNEAQ (reference sequence). CDR3 amino acids: CASSQAGTGAGTEAFF. The CDR3 DNA sequence: TGTGCCAGCAGCCAGGCCGGGACAGGGGCGGGAACTGAAGCTTTCTTT. Variable domain in full (rest from reference TRBV7-9 and TRBJ1-1): DTGVSQNPRHKITKRGQNVTFRCDPISEHNRLYWYRQTLGQGPEFLTYFQNEAQLEKSRLLSDRFSAERPKGSFSTLEIQRTEQGDSAMYLCASSQAGTGAGTEAFFGQGTRLTVV.

The rearrangement uses TRBV2 and TRBJ2-3, with unresolved D. The CDR3 is made up of 11 amino acids. V gave up 4 bases and J gave up 8 bases, with 7 bases separating them. The V gene's germline CDR1 is SNHLY and CDR2 FYNNEI. The CDR3, as DNA: TGTGCCAGCAGTGTGGAGATTACGCAGTATTTT. This sequence encodes CASSVEITQYF.

This clone was counted between two and nine times. In DNA, the CDR3 is TGTGCCAGCACGGCGGGACGGGGGACAGATACGCAGTATTTT. This encodes CASTAGRGTDTQYF. V and J are TRBV7-6 and TRBJ2-3; TRBD2 is a possible D gene (6 bases). The V gene lost 7 bases and the J gene lost 3 bases, with 14 bases spanning the gap. The CDR3 extends over 14 amino acids. Germline loops: CDR1 SGHVS, CDR2 FNYEAQ.

This clone was counted once. This rearrangement joins TRBV28 to TRBJ2-3; 9 positions agree with TRBD1. Germline V gene lookup returns CDR1 MDHEN and CDR2 SYDVKM. Trimming at V came to 2 bases and at J to 1 base, leaving 7 bases not matched to a gene. The CDR3 contains 17 residues. The CDR3 protein is CASSLPGQGKGTDTQYF. The CDR3 bases are TGTGCCAGCAGTTTACCGGGACAGGGAAAGGGCACAGATACGCAGTATTTT.

This clone has only a few counts. This chain uses TRBV28 with TRBJ1-2; tentatively, D is TRBD1 (6 bases). Germline assignment: CDR1 MDHEN and CDR2 SYDVKM. Trimming removed 6 bases from V and 10 bases from J, with 15 bases in between. CDR3 length: 12 amino acids. In nucleotides, the CDR3 is TGTGCCAGCAGGACTCCGGGACACCTCTACACCTTC. Its translation is CASRTPGHLYTF.

This chain connects TRBV5-1 to TRBJ1-4; D is unresolved. V lost 4 bases and J lost 7, with 11 bases in between. The CDR3 length is 13 residues. Germline lookup yields CDR1 SGHRS and CDR2 YFSETQ. The CDR3 bases are TGCGCCAGCAGCCCCCACTATGGTGAAAAACTGTTTTTT. This sequence encodes CASSPHYGEKLFF. Full variable domain (remainder filled in from reference TRBV5-1 and TRBJ1-4): KAGVTQTPRYLIKTRGQQVTLSCSPISGHRSVSWYQQTPGQGLQFLFEYFSETQRNKGNFPGRFSGRQFSNSRSEMNVSTLELGDSALYLCASSPHYGEKLFFGSGTQLSVL.

This clone appeared a few times. The chain employs TRBV5-1 and TRBJ2-2; 11 bases match TRBD2. Germline CDR1 is SGHRS and CDR2 is YFSETQ. Unmatched junction bases numbered 5, after V lost 1 base and J lost 0 bases. This CDR3 region has 18 residues. CDR3 sequence: CASSLLRSGRANTGELFF. The DNA for the CDR3 is TGCGCCAGCAGCTTGCTTCGTAGCGGGAGGGCGAACACCGGGGAGCTGTTTTTT. The full variable domain, completed using reference TRBV5-1 and TRBJ2-2, is KAGVTQTPRYLIKTRGQQVTLSCSPISGHRSVSWYQQTPGQGLQFLFEYFSETQRNKGNFPGRFSGRQFSNSRSEMNVSTLELGDSALYLCASSLLRSGRANTGELFFGEGSRLTVL.

V usage is TRBV11-2 and J usage is TRBJ1-1; possible D gene TRBD1, 6 bases. The CDR3 consists of 16 residues. Germline V gene sequence: CDR1 SGHAT, CDR2 FQNNGV. V was pared by 4 bases and J by 0 bases, with 15 bases between. CDR3 DNA sequence: TGTGCCAGCAGCTCCCGCCCCGGGGGGCTGAACACTGAAGCTTTCTTT. This translates into CASSSRPGGLNTEAFF.

The chain is built from TRBV28 and TRBJ2-2, with D unclear. The germline CDR1 and CDR2 sequences are MDHEN and SYDVKM. The V gene lost 6 bases and the J gene lost 2 bases, with 4 bases spanning the gap. The CDR3 totals 12 residues. CDR3 bases: TGTGCCAGCAGGGCTAACACCGGGGAGCTGTTTTTT. It encodes CASRANTGELFF.

This chain joins TRBV29-1 and TRBJ2-3; D possibly corresponds to TRBD1 (6 bases). The CDR3 is made up of 16 amino acids. Germline CDR1 is SQVTM and CDR2 is ANQGSEA. V was trimmed by 4 bases and J by 0 bases, leaving 17 bases between them. The CDR3 reads CSVGTVTLSSTDTQYF. The CDR3 region has the DNA TGCAGCGTTGGGACAGTTACTTTATCTAGCACAGATACGCAGTATTTT.

The chain recombines TRBV5-1 with TRBJ2-1; 11 nucleotides agree with TRBD2. Trimming removed 0 bases from V and 6 bases from J; junction bases left unmatched: 5. Germline-derived CDR1 and CDR2 are SGHRS and YFSETQ. The CDR3 has 16 residues. CDR3 protein: CASSLAPLAGVNEQFF. Written as DNA, the CDR3 is TGCGCCAGCAGCTTGGCCCCACTAGCGGGAGTCAATGAGCAGTTCTTC. Filled out from reference TRBV5-1 and TRBJ2-1, the complete variable domain reads KAGVTQTPRYLIKTRGQQVTLSCSPISGHRSVSWYQQTPGQGLQFLFEYFSETQRNKGNFPGRFSGRQFSNSRSEMNVSTLELGDSALYLCASSLAPLAGVNEQFFGPGTRLTVL.

The rearrangement joins TRBV18 to TRBJ1-5; 7 bases are a match to TRBD1. The J segment lost 2 bases and the V segment lost 3 bases, leaving 4 bases of the junction unmatched. The germline V gene encodes CDR1 KGHSH and CDR2 LQKENI. The CDR3 loop spans 15 amino acids. The CDR3 sequence: CASSPPGGGNQPQHF. In DNA, the CDR3 is TGTGCCAGCTCACCCCCAGGGGGAGGCAATCAGCCCCAGCATTTT.

The rearrangement joins TRBV5-1 to TRBJ2-2; 9 positions match TRBD2. The V and J ends lost 5 bases and 5 bases, in that order; junction bases with no gene match: 4. Germline CDR1 and CDR2: SGHRS and YFSETQ. The CDR3 sequence is 14 residues long. The CDR3 DNA reads as TGCGCCAGCAGACTAGCGGGTGGAACCGGGGAGCTGTTTTTT. Protein product: CASRLAGGTGELFF.

The chain carries TRBV9 and TRBJ1-3; 9 bases match TRBD1. The length of the CDR3 is 15 residues. Per germline, CDR1 SGDLS and CDR2 YYNGEE. Trimming cost V 2 bases and J 3 bases; bases outside gene matches: 3. The CDR3 protein is CASSVGQGSGNTIYF. CDR3 coding DNA: TGTGCCAGCAGCGTGGGACAGGGAAGTGGAAACACCATATATTTT. Complete variable domain (other parts from reference TRBV9 and TRBJ1-3): DSGVTQTPKHLITATGQRVTLRCSPRSGDLSVYWYQQSLDQGLQFLIQYYNGEERAKGNILERFSAQQFPDLHSELNLSSLELGDSALYFCASSVGQGSGNTIYFGEGSWLTVV.

Remarks on this clone: This CDR3 is also generated by other DNA sequences in the sample. The V and J genes are TRBV18 and TRBJ2-5; 10 bases map to TRBD1. The CDR3 consists of 13 residues. CDR1 and CDR2 from the germline V gene are KGHSH and LQKENI. After removal of 3 bases from V and 5 bases from J, the junction contained 0 bases not matched to a gene. In nucleotides, the CDR3 is TGTGCCAGCTCACCGGGACAGGGGGAGACCCAGTACTTC. It translates to CASSPGQGETQYF.

The chain couples TRBV6-5 to TRBJ2-7; 7 nucleotides line up with TRBD1. This CDR3 region has 15 residues. The ends lost 4 bases at V and 6 bases at J; junction bases unmatched: 12. From germline, CDR1 is MNHEY and CDR2 SVGAGI. CDR3 nucleotide sequence: TGTGCCAGCAGTTCCCTAGGGACAGTTCAGGGCGAGCAGTACTTC. This gives the protein CASSSLGTVQGEQYF.

The V gene is TRBV15, the J gene TRBJ1-5; TRBD1 might be the D (5 bases). The CDR3 has 17 amino acids. Trimming shortened V by 0 bases and J by 3 bases, and 15 bases separated the two germline ends. CDR1 and CDR2 from the germline V gene are LNHNV and YYDKDF (reference sequence). The CDR3 reads CATSRDPAGKDNQPQHF. The CDR3 nucleotides are TGTGCCACCAGCAGAGATCCGGCAGGGAAAGACAATCAGCCCCAGCATTTT.

The chain combines TRBV7-2 with TRBJ2-1; 7 bases match TRBD1. There are 15 residues in the CDR3. Germline trimming cut 3 bases from V and 2 bases from J; bases unmatched to any gene: 4. Germline V gene sequence: CDR1 SGHTA, CDR2 FQGNSA. CDR3 residues: CASSFDRAPYNEQFF. Here the CDR3 DNA reads TGTGCCAGCAGCTTTGACAGGGCCCCCTACAATGAGCAGTTCTTC.

The chain carries TRBV28 and TRBJ1-1; no clear D. The V and J ends lost 8 bases and 1 base respectively, with 5 bases between them. The CDR3 extends over 11 amino acids. From germline, CDR1 is MDHEN and CDR2 SYDVKM. The CDR3 loop is CASVANTEAFF. Written as DNA, the CDR3 is TGTGCCAGCGTAGCGAACACTGAAGCTTTCTTT. The full variable domain, rest sourced from reference TRBV28 and TRBJ1-1, is DVKVTQSSRYLVKRTGEKVFLECVQDMDHENMFWYRQDPGLGLRLIYFSYDVKMKEKGDIPEGYSVSREKKERFSLILESASTNQTSMYLCASVANTEAFFGQGTRLTVV.

The chain recombines TRBV9 with TRBJ1-1; 8 bases are shared with TRBD1. The V segment lost 2 bases and the J segment 3 bases; nucleotides outside the gene matches: 0. This CDR3 contains 13 residues. Germline values: CDR1 SGDLS, CDR2 YYNGEE. The CDR3 DNA reads as TGTGCCAGCAGCGTGGACAGGGACACTGAAGCTTTCTTT. Translating gives CASSVDRDTEAFF.

This clone came up once. The chain has TRBV6-1 and TRBJ2-7; tentative D call: TRBD1 (5 bases). CDR3 length: 13 amino acids. Trimming pared 7 bases from V and 7 bases from J, leaving 17 bases between. Germline CDR1 and CDR2: MNHNS and SASEGT. The CDR3 sequence is CASISDRVGEQYF. Written as DNA, the CDR3 is TGTGCCAGCATCTCAGACAGAGTCGGGGAGCAGTACTTC.

The rearrangement links TRBV29-1 to TRBJ1-5; TRBD1 matches at 12 bases. The V gene's germline CDR1 is SQVTM and CDR2 ANQGSEA. J was trimmed by 6 bases and V by 8 bases; bases with no gene match: 11. CDR3 length equals 15 residues. DNA of the CDR3: TGCAGCCCGTCCGGGACAGGGGGCTGGAGTCAGCCCCAGCATTTT. This gives the protein CSPSGTGGWSQPQHF.

The chain joins TRBV27 to TRBJ1-2, with TRBD1 matching 8 bases. V gave up 5 bases and J gave up 8 bases; unmatched junction bases: 10. Germline V gene lookup returns CDR1 MNHEY and CDR2 SMNVEV (reference sequence). The CDR3 has 14 amino acids. DNA for the CDR3: TGTGCCAGCAGTCGACAGGGGCCGCGAGGCGGCTACACCTTC. This translates into CASSRQGPRGGYTF.

The chain links TRBV7-3 to TRBJ2-3; 10 bases are shared with TRBD1. CDR3 size: 15 residues. After removal of 3 bases from V and 2 bases from J, the junction contained 2 bases not matched to a gene. Germline assignment: CDR1 SGHTA and CDR2 FQGTGA. CDR3 sequence reads: CASSFGQGDTDTQYF. The CDR3 region has the DNA TGTGCCAGCAGCTTCGGACAGGGGGACACAGATACGCAGTATTTT.

In its sample, this clone was seen a few times. The V call is TRBV9, the J call TRBJ1-3; TRBD1 matches at 8 bases. The germline CDR1 and CDR2 sequences are SGDLS and YYNGEE. Trimming removed 3 bases from V and 4 bases from J; junction bases left unmatched: 6. CDR3 length: 15 amino acids. CDR3 sequence reads: CASSADRVGGNTIYF. The CDR3 DNA sequence: TGTGCCAGCAGCGCGGACAGGGTGGGAGGAAACACCATATATTTT.

This clone has more than one count but fewer than ten. The chain recombines TRBV5-1 with TRBJ2-1, with D possibly being TRBD2 (5 bases). The germline V and J ends were trimmed by 5 bases and 5 bases, with 20 bases remaining between them. The germline CDR1 and CDR2 sequences are SGHRS and YFSETQ. CDR3 length: 16 amino acids. The CDR3 protein is CASRRSGVAADNEQFF. CDR3 sequence (DNA): TGCGCCAGCAGGCGGTCTGGGGTAGCAGCGGACAATGAGCAGTTCTTC.